This TCR beta chain was sequenced during a study of vaccination and CD4 T cells after COVID-19. The V and J ends lost 6 bases and 0 bases respectively, with 24 bases between them. The CDR3 is 19 residues long. From germline, CDR1 is MDHEN and CDR2 SYDVKM. MiXCR, applied by TCRdb to the PCR reads, yields one record per CDR3 protein. Among tens of thousands of distinct CDR3 sequences listed, under 65% were seen once. March to December 2020 was the span of positive PCR dates, which predated US Alpha, Beta and Delta variants. This sample comprised CD4+ T cells from blood, obtained before SARS-CoV-2 vaccination. The TCR originated in a human donor who had recovered from COVID-19. The chain couples TRBV28 to TRBJ1-5; no reliable D call. The CDR3 here is CASRFLRAPTWDSNQPQHF. CDR3 bases: TGTGCCAGCAGATTCCTTCGGGCTCCAACGTGGGATAGCAATCAGCCCCAGCATTTT. Full variable domain (missing parts from reference TRBV28 and TRBJ1-5): DVKVTQSSRYLVKRTGEKVFLECVQDMDHENMFWYRQDPGLGLRLIYFSYDVKMKEKGDIPEGYSVSREKKERFSLILESASTNQTSMYLCASRFLRAPTWDSNQPQHFGDGTRLSIL.